The 10 T cell receptor beta chains presented below share a single source sample, sequenced in a study of blood T cell repertoires in COVID-19. Clones were read by immunoSEQ multiplex PCR, and TCRdb kept only the in-frame ones, dropping some. The sample has 100,000 to 150,000 clones, 85% seen once; the top ten hold about 6.2%. The sequenced sample was peripheral blood. These receptors all stem from a man aged 80 or over with active or convalescent COVID-19.

V is TRBV10-3 and J is TRBJ2-1; the match to TRBD2 covers 13 bases. The V gene end was trimmed by 4 bases and the J gene end by 8 bases; junction bases not matched to a gene: 8. The V gene's germline CDR1 is ENHRY and CDR2 SYGVKD. CDR3 size: 16 residues. The CDR3, as DNA: TGTGCCATCAGTGTAGGACTAGCGGGAGTCCGGGATGAGCAGTTCTTC. Residues: CAISVGLAGVRDEQFF.

This rearrangement joins TRBV2 to TRBJ2-5; possibly TRBD2 for D (6 bases). Germline lookup yields CDR1 SNHLY and CDR2 FYNNEI. This CDR3 is 13 amino acids long. V was trimmed by 2 bases and J by 5 bases, leaving 9 bases between them. Written as DNA, the CDR3 is TGTGCCAGCAGTGAAAGGAGCGGGGAGACCCAGTACTTC. Amino acids: CASSERSGETQYF.

V and J are TRBV9 and TRBJ2-3; 8 bases align to TRBD2. CDR1 and CDR2 from the germline V gene are SGDLS and YYNGEE. This CDR3 region has 17 residues. The junction had 11 bases not matched to a gene; V was cut back by 4 bases and J by 1 base. Written as DNA, the CDR3 is TGTGCCAGCAGCTCCGGAGGTGGAGCGGGAGGCACAGATACGCAGTATTTT. Translating gives CASSSGGGAGGTDTQYF.

This clone has just one count. The chain is built from TRBV19 and TRBJ1-1, with D possibly TRBD1 on 5 matching bases. Germline V CDR1 and CDR2: LNHDA, SQIVND (reference sequence). The germline V and J ends were trimmed by 0 bases and 9 bases, with 11 bases remaining between them. This CDR3 is 13 amino acids long. CDR3 DNA: TGTGCCAGTAGTATAGAAGCCCGACAGCAAGCTTTCTTT. It is translated as CASSIEARQQAFF.

The chain is built from TRBV7-2 and TRBJ1-1; 8 positions agree with TRBD1. This CDR3 has 16 residues. Germline V gene lookup returns CDR1 SGHTA and CDR2 FQGNSA. V trimming: 3 bases; J trimming: 0 bases; junction bases outside the gene matches: 6. CDR3 amino acids: CASSLSQGAMNTEAFF. The CDR3 DNA reads TGTGCCAGCAGCTTGTCCCAGGGGGCCATGAACACTGAAGCTTTCTTT.

V is TRBV15 and J is TRBJ2-1; 10 bases agree with TRBD2. V was clipped by 5 bases and J by 7 bases; unmatched bases: 14. Germline V gene lookup returns CDR1 LNHNV and CDR2 YYDKDF (reference sequence). The CDR3 loop spans 17 amino acids. In DNA, the CDR3 is TGTGCCACCAGCTCTCACAGCGGGAGGGCCTCTAGGAATGAGCAGTTCTTC. The encoded protein is CATSSHSGRASRNEQFF.

J is TRBJ2-7 and V is TRBV19; a weak D match, TRBD1 (6 bases). Per the germline V gene, CDR1 is LNHDA and CDR2 is SQIVND (reference sequence). The CDR3 is made up of 13 amino acids. V gave up 6 bases and J gave up 2 bases, with 11 bases separating them. CDR3 loop: CASSGQRTYEQYF. CDR3 sequence (DNA): TGTGCCAGTAGCGGACAGCGAACCTACGAGCAGTACTTC.

This chain links TRBV6-5 with TRBJ2-1, with a possible D match to TRBD1 (5 bases). Trimming cost V 7 bases and J 6 bases, with 19 bases left between them. The CDR3 has 15 amino acids. Germline CDR1 MNHEY, CDR2 SVGAGI. CDR3: CASTPFWGSTNEQFF. DNA of the CDR3: TGTGCCAGCACCCCTTTTTGGGGCTCTACCAATGAGCAGTTCTTC.

This chain uses TRBV2 with TRBJ1-4; D perhaps matches TRBD1 (6 bases). The CDR3 extends over 14 amino acids. Trimming took off 8 bases at V and 5 bases at J, with 15 bases between the two ends. Germline V gene lookup returns CDR1 SNHLY and CDR2 FYNNEI. CDR3 sequence reads: CASGLGHQNEKLFF. CDR3 DNA: TGTGCCAGCGGACTGGGACACCAAAATGAAAAACTGTTTTTT. The full variable domain, with the rest looked up from reference TRBV2 and TRBJ1-4, is EPEVTQTPSHQVTQMGQEVILRCVPISNHLYFYWYRQILGQKVEFLVSFYNNEISEKSEIFDDQFSVERPDGSNFTLKIRSTKLEDSAMYFCASGLGHQNEKLFFGSGTQLSVL.

The chain employs TRBV27 and TRBJ2-7, with D perhaps matching TRBD2 (7 bases). Trimming took off 8 bases at V and 2 bases at J, with 25 bases between the two ends. The CDR3 is 17 amino acids. Germline CDR1 is MNHEY and CDR2 is SMNVEV (reference sequence). DNA for the CDR3: TGTGCCAGCTCCCGCGGGGGCACCGTAACAGGGACCTACGAGCAGTACTTC. It encodes CASSRGGTVTGTYEQYF.